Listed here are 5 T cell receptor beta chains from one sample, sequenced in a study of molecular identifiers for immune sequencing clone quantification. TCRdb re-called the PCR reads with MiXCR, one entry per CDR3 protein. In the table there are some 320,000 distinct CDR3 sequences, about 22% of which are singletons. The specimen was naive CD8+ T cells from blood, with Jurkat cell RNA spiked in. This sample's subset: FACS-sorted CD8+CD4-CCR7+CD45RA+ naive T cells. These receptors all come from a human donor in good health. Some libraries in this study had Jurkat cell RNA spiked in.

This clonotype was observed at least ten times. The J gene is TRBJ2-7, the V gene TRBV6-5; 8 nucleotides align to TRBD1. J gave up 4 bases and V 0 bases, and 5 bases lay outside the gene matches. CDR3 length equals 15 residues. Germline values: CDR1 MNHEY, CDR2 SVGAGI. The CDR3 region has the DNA TGTGCCAGCAGTTACTCGGACAGGGTCGGGTACGAGCAGTACTTC. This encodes CASSYSDRVGYEQYF.

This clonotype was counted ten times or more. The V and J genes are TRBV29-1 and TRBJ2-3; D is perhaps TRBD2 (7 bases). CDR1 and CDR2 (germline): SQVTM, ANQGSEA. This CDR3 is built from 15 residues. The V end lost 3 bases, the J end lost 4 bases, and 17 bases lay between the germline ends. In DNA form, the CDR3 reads TGCAGCGTTGAGGAGAGGGGGGGAAGTCCAGATACGCAGTATTTT. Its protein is CSVEERGGSPDTQYF.

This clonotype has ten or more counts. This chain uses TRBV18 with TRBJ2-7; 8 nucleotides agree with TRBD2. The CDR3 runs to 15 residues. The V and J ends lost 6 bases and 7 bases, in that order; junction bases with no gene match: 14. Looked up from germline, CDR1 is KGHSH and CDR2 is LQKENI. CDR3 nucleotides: TGTGCCAGCTCTTTAGTTACCGGGGGGGCTGAAGAGCAGTACTTC. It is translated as CASSLVTGGAEEQYF.

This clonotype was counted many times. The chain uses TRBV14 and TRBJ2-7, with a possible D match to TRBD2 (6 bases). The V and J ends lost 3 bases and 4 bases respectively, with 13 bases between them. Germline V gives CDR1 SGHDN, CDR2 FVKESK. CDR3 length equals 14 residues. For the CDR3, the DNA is TGTGCCAGCAGCCAGGACTATTTCCCTTACGAGCAGTACTTC. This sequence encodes CASSQDYFPYEQYF.

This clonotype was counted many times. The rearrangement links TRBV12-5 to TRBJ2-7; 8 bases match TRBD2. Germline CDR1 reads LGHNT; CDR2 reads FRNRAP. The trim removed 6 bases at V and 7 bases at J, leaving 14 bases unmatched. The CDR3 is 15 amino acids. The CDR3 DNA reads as TGTGCTAGTGGCTCCTTCGCGGGAGGTTGGTCGGAGCAGTACTTC. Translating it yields CASGSFAGGWSEQYF.